Each of the 23 T cell receptor beta chains below was sequenced from the same sample in a study of cytomegalovirus exposure and HLA in healthy donors. Researchers ran the PCR with 60 Vbeta and 13 Jbeta primers. Profiled with immunoSEQ multiplex PCR; TCRdb holds only in-frame clones, not every one. Among 100,000 to 120,000 clones listed, just under 80% were seen once. Material for sequencing was PBMCs. The receptors were sampled from a man aged 30 to 45 in good health and CMV-seronegative.

The CDR3, as DNA: TGCGCCAGCAGCCAAGGACAGTACCAAGAGACCCAGTACTTC. As protein: CASSQGQYQETQYF. The chain couples TRBV4-1 to TRBJ2-5; a possible D gene is TRBD1 (5 bases). Germline V gives CDR1 MGHRA, CDR2 YSYEKL. The V and J ends lost 1 base and 0 bases respectively, with 6 bases between them. The CDR3 runs 14 residues.

The chain has TRBV2 and TRBJ2-7; D not resolved. CDR3 length: 12 amino acids. Germline CDR1 reads SNHLY; CDR2 reads FYNNEI. V gave up 10 bases and J gave up 2 bases, with 12 bases separating them. CDR3: CATTTAPYEQYF. The CDR3 bases are TGTGCCACCACGACTGCCCCCTACGAGCAGTACTTC.

The J gene is TRBJ1-1, the V gene TRBV4-3, with 7 positions matching TRBD1. V lost 2 bases, J lost 1 base, and 7 bases stayed unmatched. The CDR3 consists of 16 residues. Germline CDR1 reads LGHNA; CDR2 reads YSLEER. The DNA of the CDR3 is TGCGCCAGCAGCCAACTATCCGACAGGGCGAACACTGAAGCTTTCTTT. It yields the protein CASSQLSDRANTEAFF.

This chain links TRBV2 with TRBJ2-3; TRBD2 matches at 7 bases. Unmatched junction bases numbered 5, after V lost 5 bases and J lost 3 bases. This CDR3 has 14 amino acids. Germline V gives CDR1 SNHLY, CDR2 FYNNEI. DNA for the CDR3: TGTGCCAGCAGTTTTAGCGGGCCAACAGATACGCAGTATTTT. This encodes CASSFSGPTDTQYF. Variable domain in full (rest from reference TRBV2 and TRBJ2-3): EPEVTQTPSHQVTQMGQEVILRCVPISNHLYFYWYRQILGQKVEFLVSFYNNEISEKSEIFDDQFSVERPDGSNFTLKIRSTKLEDSAMYFCASSFSGPTDTQYFGPGTRLTVL.

This chain joins TRBV27 and TRBJ1-4, with D possibly TRBD1 on 6 matching bases. Germline CDR1 is MNHEY and CDR2 is SMNVEV (reference sequence). Trimming stripped 5 bases from V and 2 bases from J, with 12 bases between. This CDR3 spans 15 amino acids. In DNA, the CDR3 is TGTGCCAGCAGTAGAACAGGGTATACTAATGAAAAACTGTTTTTT. Protein product: CASSRTGYTNEKLFF.

The chain links TRBV4-3 to TRBJ2-1; TRBD2 matches at 9 bases. The germline CDR1 and CDR2 sequences are LGHNA and YSLEER. After removal of 1 base from V and 0 bases from J, the junction contained 10 bases not matched to a gene. The CDR3 covers 19 residues. The CDR3 protein is CASSQAGLAGLSSYNEQFF. CDR3 nucleotides: TGCGCCAGCAGCCAAGCAGGCCTAGCGGGGTTGAGCTCCTACAATGAGCAGTTCTTC.

This chain uses TRBV5-4 with TRBJ2-5; 13 bases map to TRBD2. V lost 5 bases and J lost 5; bases outside the gene matches: 6. This CDR3 spans 15 amino acids. Germline CDR1 is SGHNT and CDR2 is YYREEE (reference sequence). The DNA of the CDR3 is TGTGCCAGCAGGCAACTAGCGGGGGGGCGGGAGACCCAGTACTTC. Translating gives CASRQLAGGRETQYF. The variable domain in full, with the rest retrieved from reference TRBV5-4 and TRBJ2-5, is ETGVTQSPTHLIKTRGQQVTLRCSSQSGHNTVSWYQQALGQGPQFIFQYYREEENGRGNFPPRFSGLQFPNYSSELNVNALELDDSALYLCASRQLAGGRETQYFGPGTRLLVL.

The chain joins TRBV5-6 to TRBJ2-1; TRBD2 matches 13 bases. From germline, CDR1 is SGHDT and CDR2 YYEEEE. The junction had 8 bases not matched to a gene; V was cut back by 3 bases and J by 2 bases. The CDR3 covers 18 residues. CDR3: CASSWRTSGRETYNEQFF. Here the CDR3 DNA reads TGTGCCAGCAGCTGGCGGACTAGCGGGAGAGAGACCTACAATGAGCAGTTCTTC.

This clone was counted only a few times. DNA for the CDR3: TGTGCCAGCAGTGAACGGGAGACTAGCTACAATGAGCAGTTCTTC. This codes for CASSERETSYNEQFF. The rearrangement joins TRBV2 to TRBJ2-1; D might be TRBD2 (6 bases). The CDR3 consists of 15 residues. Trimming took off 2 bases at V and 3 bases at J, with 11 bases between the two ends. Germline CDR1 SNHLY, CDR2 FYNNEI.

This chain connects TRBV7-2 to TRBJ1-6, with TRBD1 identical over 9 bases. Germline V CDR1 and CDR2: SGHTA, FQGNSA. The length of the CDR3 is 15 residues. The junction had 10 bases not matched to a gene; V was cut back by 4 bases and J by 12 bases. CDR3 loop: CASSSGRTGEGPLHF. Written as DNA, the CDR3 is TGTGCCAGCAGCTCAGGCCGGACAGGGGAGGGACCCCTCCACTTT.

A note on this clone: Other DNA variants within this sample encode the same CDR3. V usage is TRBV5-1 and J usage is TRBJ2-1; TRBD2 aligns across 11 bases. Germline trimming cut 4 bases from V and 4 bases from J; bases unmatched to any gene: 4. Germline values: CDR1 SGHRS, CDR2 YFSETQ. This CDR3 spans 15 amino acids. Here the CDR3 DNA reads TGCGCCAGCAGCCCCGGGACTAGCGGTTACAATGAGCAGTTCTTC. It is translated as CASSPGTSGYNEQFF.

The chain employs TRBV7-9 and TRBJ2-5; 10 bases match TRBD2. CDR1 SEHNR and CDR2 FQNEAQ come from the germline V gene (reference sequence). The CDR3 length is 14 residues. The V gene end was trimmed by 5 bases and the J gene end by 5 bases; junction bases not matched to a gene: 5. This CDR3 is CASSGSGRGETQYF. DNA of the CDR3: TGTGCCAGCAGCGGGAGCGGGAGGGGTGAGACCCAGTACTTC.

This sequence joins TRBV7-8 and TRBJ1-4; no clear D gene. V was cut by 2 bases and J by 7 bases, with 8 bases left in between. This CDR3 region has 13 residues. Per the germline V gene, CDR1 is SGHVS and CDR2 is FQNEAQ. The CDR3: CASSLLSGEKLFF. CDR3 coding DNA: TGTGCCAGCAGCTTACTATCCGGTGAAAAACTGTTTTTT.

In this sample, this clone turned up a few times. This chain joins TRBV6-5 and TRBJ1-2, with D maybe TRBD1 (6 bases). The V end lost 2 bases, the J end lost 4 bases, and 14 bases lay between the germline ends. CDR1 MNHEY and CDR2 SVGAGI come from the germline V gene. The CDR3 consists of 15 residues. The CDR3, as DNA: TGTGCCAGCAGTTACGCCGGGACAAGCACCTATGGCTACACCTTC. Residues: CASSYAGTSTYGYTF.

This CDR3 is CASSRDRGYEQYF. The CDR3 DNA is TGTGCCAGCAGTCGAGACAGGGGTTACGAGCAGTACTTC. This sequence joins TRBV6-5 and TRBJ2-5; 8 nucleotides match TRBD1. The tail of the sequence fits TRBJ2-7 better, so the J call may be wrong. In germline, CDR1 is MNHEY, CDR2 SVGAGI. CDR3 length: 13 amino acids.

The rearrangement joins TRBV4-3 to TRBJ2-1, with D possibly TRBD2 on 5 matching bases. From germline, CDR1 is LGHNA and CDR2 YSLEER. V lost 1 base to trimming and J lost 2 bases, with 12 bases between them. The CDR3 is made up of 16 amino acids. CDR3 residues: CASSQGAGPAYNEQFF. The CDR3 DNA reads as TGCGCCAGCAGCCAAGGTGCGGGTCCAGCCTACAATGAGCAGTTCTTC.

This chain connects TRBV4-3 to TRBJ2-5, with D possibly matching TRBD2 (5 bases). Germline-derived CDR1 and CDR2 are LGHNA and YSLEER. Trimming took off 0 bases at V and 0 bases at J, with 8 bases between the two ends. The CDR3 totals 15 residues. The CDR3 region is CASSQDQDYQETQYF. The CDR3 nucleotides read TGCGCCAGCAGCCAAGATCAGGACTACCAAGAGACCCAGTACTTC.

This chain connects TRBV14 to TRBJ2-7; the D is unclear. The CDR3 contains 12 residues. Germline V gene data show CDR1 as SGHDN and CDR2 as FVKESK. V dropped 6 bases and J dropped 7 bases, with 13 bases sitting between them. The CDR3 coding sequence is TGTGCCAGCAGAAGACACCTGGGTGAGCAGTACTTC. Translating it yields CASRRHLGEQYF.

The chain employs TRBV9 and TRBJ2-4; tentatively, D is TRBD2 (5 bases). The germline V gene has CDR1 SGDLS and CDR2 YYNGEE. Trimming removed 0 bases from V and 1 base from J, with 11 bases in between. There are 16 residues in the CDR3. CDR3 loop: CASSVGGLGAKNIQYF. DNA of the CDR3: TGTGCCAGCAGCGTAGGTGGACTTGGGGCCAAAAACATTCAGTACTTC. Based on the CDR3 plus reference TRBV9 and TRBJ2-4, the full variable domain is DSGVTQTPKHLITATGQRVTLRCSPRSGDLSVYWYQQSLDQGLQFLIQYYNGEERAKGNILERFSAQQFPDLHSELNLSSLELGDSALYFCASSVGGLGAKNIQYFGAGTRLSVL.

The V and J genes are TRBV19 and TRBJ1-5, with D hard to call. The CDR3 consists of 12 residues. The V end was cut by 5 bases, the J end by 7 bases, with 9 bases between. The germline V gene encodes CDR1 LNHDA and CDR2 SQIVND (reference sequence). CDR3 nucleotide sequence: TGTGCCAGTAGTGTGAGGGCCCAGCCCCAGCATTTT. This translates into CASSVRAQPQHF.

V usage is TRBV7-2 and J usage is TRBJ2-1; D may be TRBD2 (6 bases). Germline CDR1 SGHTA, CDR2 FQGNSA. This CDR3 is 14 amino acids long. The ends were cut back, 2 bases at V and 6 bases at J, with 11 bases in the middle. The CDR3 DNA follows: TGTGCCAGCAGCTTATACGGGAGTGGCAATGAGCAGTTCTTC. It translates to CASSLYGSGNEQFF.

This clone occurred a few times. This chain connects TRBV5-1 to TRBJ2-3, with TRBD1 matching 7 bases. V gave up 2 bases and J gave up 5 bases; unmatched junction bases: 8. Germline CDR1 reads SGHRS; CDR2 reads YFSETQ. This CDR3 is built from 15 residues. CDR3 coding DNA: TGCGCCAGCAGCTTCCAGGGGGAAGGTGAAGATACGCAGTATTTT. This encodes CASSFQGEGEDTQYF.

The rearrangement uses TRBV18 and TRBJ2-7, with D perhaps TRBD1 (5 bases). Germline-derived CDR1 and CDR2 are KGHSH and LQKENI. Trimming took 2 bases from V and 2 from J, leaving 7 bases between them. CDR3 size: 13 residues. In nucleotides, the CDR3 is TGTGCCAGCTCACCAGGGGCCCCCTACGAGCAGTACTTC. It translates to CASSPGAPYEQYF.